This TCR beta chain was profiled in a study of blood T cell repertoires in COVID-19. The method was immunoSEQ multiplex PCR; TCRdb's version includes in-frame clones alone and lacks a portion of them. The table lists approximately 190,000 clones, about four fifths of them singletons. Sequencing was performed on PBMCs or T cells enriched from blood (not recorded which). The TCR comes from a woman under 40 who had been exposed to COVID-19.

The CDR3 loop reads CASSPQVNQPQHF. DNA of the CDR3: TGTGCCAGTAGCCCACAGGTTAATCAGCCCCAGCATTTT. This sequence joins TRBV19 and TRBJ1-5, with D maybe TRBD1 (5 bases). The germline V and J ends were trimmed by 6 bases and 4 bases, with 10 bases remaining between them. The CDR3 is 13 amino acids. CDR1 and CDR2 (germline): LNHDA, SQIVND (reference sequence).